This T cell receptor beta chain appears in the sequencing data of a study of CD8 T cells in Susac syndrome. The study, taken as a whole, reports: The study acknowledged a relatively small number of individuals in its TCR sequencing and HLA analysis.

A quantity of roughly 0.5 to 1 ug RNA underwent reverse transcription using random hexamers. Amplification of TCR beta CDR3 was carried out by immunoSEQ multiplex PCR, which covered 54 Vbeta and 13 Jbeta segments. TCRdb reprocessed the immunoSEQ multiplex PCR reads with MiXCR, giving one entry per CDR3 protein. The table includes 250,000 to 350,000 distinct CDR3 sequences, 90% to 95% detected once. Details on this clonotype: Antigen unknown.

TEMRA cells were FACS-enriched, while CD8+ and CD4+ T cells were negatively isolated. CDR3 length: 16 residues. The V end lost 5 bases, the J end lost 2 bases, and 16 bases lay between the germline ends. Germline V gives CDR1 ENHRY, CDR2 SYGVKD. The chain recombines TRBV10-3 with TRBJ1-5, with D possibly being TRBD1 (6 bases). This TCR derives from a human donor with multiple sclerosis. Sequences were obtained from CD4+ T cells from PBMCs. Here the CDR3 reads CAISPIPGDGNQPQHF. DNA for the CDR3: TGTGCCATCAGTCCGATACCAGGGGATGGCAATCAGCCCCAGCATTTT.